Described below is a single TCR beta chain sequence and its context. The CDR3 consists of 16 residues. Trimming removed 1 base at V and 5 bases at J, with 18 bases between. Germline CDR1 reads MGHRA; CDR2 reads YSYEKL. This specimen comes from a study of cytomegalovirus exposure and HLA in healthy donors. The study ran its PCR with 60 Vbeta and 13 Jbeta primers. Assay: immunoSEQ multiplex PCR; the TCRdb copy retains only in-frame clones and omits some. Its table lists 130,000 or so clones. Material: PBMCs. This TCR came from a woman in her late teens or twenties in good health and CMV-seronegative. V and J are TRBV4-1 and TRBJ2-7; weak D call: TRBD2 (6 bases). Written as DNA, the CDR3 is TGCGCCAGCAGCCAAGTTGGGACTCACTCCCCCGACGAGCAGTACGTC. Amino acids: CASSQVGTHSPDEQYV.